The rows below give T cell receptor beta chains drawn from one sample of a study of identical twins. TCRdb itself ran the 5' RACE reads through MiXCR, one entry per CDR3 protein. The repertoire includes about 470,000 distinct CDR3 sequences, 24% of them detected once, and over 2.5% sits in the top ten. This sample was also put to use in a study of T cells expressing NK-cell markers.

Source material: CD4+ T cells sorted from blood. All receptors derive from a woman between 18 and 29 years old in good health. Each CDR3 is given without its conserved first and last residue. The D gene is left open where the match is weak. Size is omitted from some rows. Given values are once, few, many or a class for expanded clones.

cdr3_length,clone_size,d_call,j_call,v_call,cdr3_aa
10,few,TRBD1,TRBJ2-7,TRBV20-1,SADGDSYEQY
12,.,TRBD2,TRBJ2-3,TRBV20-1,SARLAGLSDTQY
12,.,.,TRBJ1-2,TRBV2,ASNEKGVNYGYT
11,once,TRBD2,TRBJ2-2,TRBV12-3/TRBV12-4,ASLKRELGELF
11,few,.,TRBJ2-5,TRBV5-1,ASSLVGGETQY
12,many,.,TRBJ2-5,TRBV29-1,SVEAPGLKETQY
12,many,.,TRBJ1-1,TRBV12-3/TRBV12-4,ASSLGVLNTEAF
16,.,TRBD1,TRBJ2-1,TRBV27,ASNRQGPVRGSYNEQF
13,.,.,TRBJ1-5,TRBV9,ASSVAGDSNQPQH
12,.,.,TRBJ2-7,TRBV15,AISERGSSYEQY
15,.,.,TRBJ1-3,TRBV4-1,ASSHYGREVTGNTIY
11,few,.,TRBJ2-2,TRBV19,ASTTFHTGELF
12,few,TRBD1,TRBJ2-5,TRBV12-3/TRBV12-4,ASSPGQVGVAQY
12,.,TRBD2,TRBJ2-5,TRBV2,ASSGESGGATQY
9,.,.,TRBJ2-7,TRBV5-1,ASHGFYEQY
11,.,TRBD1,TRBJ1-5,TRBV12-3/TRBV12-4,ASRGQGNQPQH
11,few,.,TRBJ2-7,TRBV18,ASCQSPVHEQY
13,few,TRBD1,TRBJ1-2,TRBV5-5,ASSSVGQGVYGYT
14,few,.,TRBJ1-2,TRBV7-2,ASSLGSVRDSYGYT
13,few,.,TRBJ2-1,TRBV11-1,ASSLVGGIYNEQF
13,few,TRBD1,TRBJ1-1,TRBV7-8,ASSHNRQGWGEAF
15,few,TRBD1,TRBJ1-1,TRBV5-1,ASSLIVGQGVNTEAF
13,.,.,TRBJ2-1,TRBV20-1,SARYFGLYNNEQF
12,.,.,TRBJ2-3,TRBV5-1,ASSSPPRTDTQY
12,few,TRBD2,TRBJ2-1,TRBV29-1,SVALAGGLNEQF
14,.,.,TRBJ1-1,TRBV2,ASTKTLGGEDTEAF
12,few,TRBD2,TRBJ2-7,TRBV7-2,ASSLRSGGDEQY
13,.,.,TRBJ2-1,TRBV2,ASSRDLGGGNEQF